What follows describes a single T cell receptor beta chain. The clone's antigen remains unknown. The sample holds no much larger clone one base away, and base qualities are not on file. Unmatched junction bases come to 8, with V trimmed by 7 bases and J by 2 bases. The cysteine opens and the phenylalanine closes a CDR3 of 14 amino acids. This entry keeps only the CDR3 DNA: 42 bases, framed from base 1. From the germline V gene, CDR1 is SGHDT and CDR2 is YYEEEE. The data derive from a study of cytomegalovirus exposure and HLA in healthy donors listed by TCRdb under 2017. With respect to the entire study: An earlier analysis of 587 of the donors reported about 300 Gb of sequence data and approximately 120 million unique TCR beta sequences obtained from 150 million to 200 million T cells. An early release that covered more than 550 HLA-typed donors contained approximately 320 gigabases of sequencing data and 65 million to 100 million unique TCR sequences. The genetic ancestry cluster associated with self-reported Caucasian donors included 81% of the approximately 410 genotyped donors. The study aimed to test whether cataloging public T cell receptors could reveal signatures of past pathogen exposure. The T cell repertoires of 666 subjects were profiled by immunosequencing and related to cytomegalovirus serostatus. In addition to the first cohort of several hundred subjects, a separate validation cohort of 130 or so different subjects was used. The study combined high-throughput TCR immunosequencing, statistical association of individual TCRs with disease status, and machine learning to predict cytomegalovirus infection status. In a later analysis, previously published TCR beta repertoires from fewer than 750 donors were re-analyzed and high-resolution HLA genotyping was added so that TCR occurrence patterns could be studied. Rather than using new phenotypic data, the later analysis identified candidate immune exposures from TCR beta sequences and from how often those sequences occurred across donors. To decide whether each TCR beta V gene segment behaved as functional or pseudogenic, an earlier analysis of some 600 of the donors relied on high-throughput TCR beta sequencing. Donor age, sex, ethnicity and CMV serostatus were compiled together with the repertoire data. A later genetic analysis took genome-wide SNP genotypes for about three fifths of the 666 donors and used that subset as a discovery cohort. All discovery cohort repertoires had been generated using a single sequencing platform. Class I and class II HLA loci were covered by the typing at four-digit resolution. The number of donors typed differed by locus, with about 620-630 for A, B, C, DRB1 and DQB1, around 500 for DQA1, nearly 610 for DPA1, and some 450 for DPB1. Roughly five DR-DQ haplotypes were handled as single units for association and clustering, since linkage in the cohort was strong. Across some 400 genotyped donors of the cohort, an average of about 240,000 unique TCR beta nucleotide sequences per donor were sequenced, and around 20% of those sequences were non-productive. The investigation overall reported the following: Immune exposure information for the cohort was limited to CMV serostatus. About 17 rarely observed V segments, including chromosome 9 orphons, were excluded from the earlier analysis of several hundred of the donors because counts were too low. A cluster of highly shared sequence variants was judged likely to represent a technical artifact of the sequencing pipeline. Three of the identified cytomegalovirus-associated TCR beta chains were confirmed in vitro to be specific for cytomegalovirus antigens. A later analysis found that HLA-associated TCR beta chains were more clonally expanded and had lower generation probabilities than equally common non-associated chains. Specific HLA alleles were associated with more than 15,000 TCR beta sequences at a false discovery rate of 0.05 in a later analysis. Correlated functional status among segregating V segments might reflect linkage disequilibrium, but an unknown experimental factor could not be ruled out. A further reported finding was that TCR beta sequences accurately predicted the HLA-A and HLA-B alleles for most subjects in the first cohort. According to a later analysis, most CMV-associated TCR beta chains appeared to be HLA-restricted, and the HLA associations seemed to be driven largely by CMV exposure. While some public TCRs were present in many individuals, most TCR sequences turned up only very rarely across donors. In an earlier analysis of around 600 of the donors, most TCR beta V segments were observed in productive rearrangements about 90% or about 30% of the time, broadly matching IMGT annotations. The study listed 164 TCR beta chains as associated with cytomegalovirus. Sequencing depth was assumed to be roughly uniform across donors in the presence/absence analyses, though that assumption may not hold. Assigning TCR associations to individual alleles was difficult when HLA alleles, especially DR and DQ, strongly co-occurred. In a later genetic analysis, fewer N-insertions in productive TCRs were reported among donors in an Asian-associated ancestry cluster than the approximately 670-donor mean. According to the authors, the approach could potentially be generalized to other disease states and immunological phenotypes. Several of the top co-occurrence clusters appeared to be linked to parvovirus B19, influenza, CMV and Epstein-Barr virus, according to a later analysis. Some IMGT-functional V segments, including TRBV6-2 and TRBV6-3, could not be distinguished by the 87-base-pair reads and were therefore excluded. An association between a missense DCLRE1C variant and V-gene and J-gene trimming of TCR beta chains was found in a later genetic analysis and replicated in an independent cohort. In a later analysis, TCR association rates were found to vary across HLA loci, with the most associated TCRs seen for DRB1 alleles and the fewest for HLA-C alleles. Only TCR beta chains were sequenced in this cohort, and the absence of alpha or paired-chain data limited detectable features. Because HLA typing was missing for some donors at each locus, association tests included only the typed subset. The classifier was reported to diagnose cytomegalovirus status with high specificity and sensitivity in both the original cohort and the validation cohort.

In total, just over 650 healthy bone marrow donors made up the cohort. At the time of sampling, every cohort member was nominally healthy, though immune exposures that went unrecorded were likely present. The donor tested CMV seronegative and was one of the 352 seronegative cohort members. Every donor gave a peripheral blood sample, and the peripheral blood mononuclear cells from that sample were used for TCR beta sequencing. The Qiagen DNeasy Blood Extraction Kit was used to extract genomic DNA from the blood cell samples. To prepare the library, the immunoSEQ multiplex PCR assay was applied. A mixture of 60 forward primers for TCR Vbeta segments and 13 reverse primers for TCR Jbeta segments was used in the multiplex PCR. The CDR3 region of rearranged TCR beta genes was amplified from genomic DNA with a multiplex PCR assay. The Illumina HiSeq System was used to sequence the amplified TCR beta libraries as 87-base-pair reads. As for the original processing: Across the 700 or so repertoires, a later analysis counted around 80 million unique TCR beta chains, some 11 million of which were shared by at least two donors. Raw reads were error-corrected and collapsed into unique sequences with a nearest-neighbor algorithm that merged closely related sequences to remove PCR and sequencing errors. V, D and J gene segments were assigned by aligning CDR3 sequences to IMGT reference sequences. For a sequence to be retained, a match of at least six nucleotides was required to both a V gene segment and a J gene segment. Rearrangements were called productive when the CDR3 lacked stop codons and stayed in frame with V and J; all others were non-productive. CDR3 was defined according to IMGT convention as the region running from the second conserved V-encoded cysteine to the conserved J-encoded phenylalanine. In an earlier analysis of roughly 580 of the donors, sequences lacking an unambiguous match to a single V gene segment were excluded. In an earlier analysis of approximately 590 of the donors, V segments were called functional above 56.7% productive rearrangements and were called segregating when the between-donor standard deviation exceeded 5%. A statistical classification framework was built to diagnose cytomegalovirus status from the catalog of TCR beta chain sequences. In a later analysis, V and J genes were assigned by comparing TCR nucleotide sequences against IMGT/GENE-DB human TR gene sequences. Using the TCRdist pipeline, a later analysis assigned CDR3 sequences along with most-parsimonious VDJ recombination scenarios. In a later analysis, every TCR beta chain was defined by the combination of its CDR3 amino acid sequence and its V-gene family, and reads without a unique V-gene family were dropped. As a way to deal with suspected cross-contamination and a sequencing artifact, a later analysis dropped 450 to 600 nucleotide sequences that were highly shared and had low generation probability. In a later analysis, a clonal expansion index was calculated for each public chain from normalized within-repertoire ranks of inferred template counts. Generation probabilities in a later analysis came from a VDJ recombination model fitted to out-of-frame rearrangements, and those results were checked against IGoR. In a later analysis, TCR-TCR, TCR-HLA and TCR-CMV co-occurrence was scored with hypergeometric tests, and a repertoire-size bias correction was applied to TCR pairs. False discovery rates were estimated in a later analysis by permuting HLA or CMV assignments 20 times. In a later analysis, co-occurring TCRs were grouped using DBSCAN, and TCRdist sequence similarity was added for clustering within HLA-allele-positive subsets. Co-occurrence clustering excluded repertoires with fewer than 30,000 or more than 120,000 public chains, plus five with anomalous nucleotide sharing. What TCRdb holds here is the immuneACCESS table cut down to in-frame rearrangements. Part of the clones is not present; checked against another copy, under half of the missing clones reflect an unresolved V gene, and the others are unexplained. V and J calls and clone size come straight from that table; D and trimming were deduced from the DNA. A total of fewer than 200,000 clones appear in this sample, 70% to 90% of them only once. The ten largest clones add up to about 0.77% of the sample.

The receptor was isolated from a woman between 18 and 29 years old in good health and CMV-seronegative. The chain is encoded by TRBV5-6 joined to TRBJ2-7; 8 central bases correspond to TRBD2. Material for sequencing was PBMCs. Read as DNA, the sequence is TGTGCCAGCCTACTAGCGGTCTCTCCCTACGAGCAGTACTTC. It is translated as CASLLAVSPYEQYF.